This record concerns one T cell receptor (beta chain) sequence. Its antigen is unknown. These data are taken from a study of TIL therapy for anti-PD-1-resistant metastatic lung cancer. About the study: Median tumor PD-L1 proportion score was roughly 5.4%.

Germline loops: CDR1 ENHRY, CDR2 SYGVKD. Trimming cost V 5 bases and J 8 bases; bases outside gene matches: 5. CDR3 length: 13 residues. This was the immunoSEQ v3 assay. Survey-level samples got approximately 1.8 million read pairs; deep-level samples got about 4.5-6.5 million. Assay used: immunoSEQ multiplex PCR; TCRdb lists only in-frame clones, some missing. The sample includes more than 90,000 clones, 65% of them seen just once. Indicated time point: pre-treatment sample, taken before nivolumab and TIL therapy. Pleural nodules or supraclavicular lymph nodes made up most of the excised metastases sampled. Study observations and caveats: Compared with baseline intratumoral T cells, expanded TIL cultures were more clonal and less diverse (6% vs 31%).

This sample comprised tumor tissue, obtained at baseline. The TCR sequence derives from a person aged 25-79 years with non-small cell lung cancer. The V call is TRBV10-3, the J call TRBJ1-5; 8 bases fit TRBD1. The CDR3, as DNA: TGTGCCATCAGTTCAGGGGGCATGGAGCCCCAGCATTTT. It translates to CAISSGGMEPQHF.